The subject of this entry is one T cell receptor beta chain. Its binding antigen is unknown. The sample holds no much larger clone one base away, and base qualities are not on file. The CDR3 starts with the cysteine, ends with the phenylalanine, and has 15 residues. Only the CDR3 region is kept as DNA, spanning 45 bases read in frame from base 1. The germline V gene (reference sequence) gives CDR1 as MNHEY and CDR2 as SMNVEV. The germline ends are 18 bases apart after V is trimmed by 5 bases and J by 8 bases. The cohort was made up of roughly 670 healthy bone marrow donors. Cohort members were all nominally healthy when sampled, although unrecorded immune exposures were likely present. The donor was CMV seronegative and was included in the group of approximately 350 seronegative cohort members. Each donor provided a peripheral blood sample, and peripheral blood mononuclear cells were used for TCR beta sequencing. Genomic DNA extraction from the blood cell samples was performed with the Qiagen DNeasy Blood Extraction Kit.

The library relied on the immunoSEQ multiplex PCR assay. The multiplex PCR relied on a mix of 60 forward primers for TCR Vbeta segments and 13 reverse primers for TCR Jbeta segments. Amplification of the CDR3 region of rearranged TCR beta genes was performed with a multiplex PCR assay on genomic DNA. Amplified TCR beta libraries were sequenced as 87-base-pair reads on the Illumina HiSeq System. In the authors' own workflow: In a later analysis, tens of millions of unique TCR beta chains were counted across the 650 to 700 repertoires, and approximately 11 million of these chains were shared by at least two donors. Raw reads were error-corrected and collapsed into unique sequences with a nearest-neighbor algorithm that merged closely related sequences to remove PCR and sequencing errors. Alignment of CDR3 sequences to IMGT reference sequences was used to assign V, D and J gene segments. Each retained sequence needed at least a six-nucleotide match to both a V gene segment and a J gene segment. Rearrangements were called productive when the CDR3 lacked stop codons and stayed in frame with V and J; all others were non-productive. CDR3 was defined by IMGT convention, running from the second conserved V-encoded cysteine to the conserved J-encoded phenylalanine. The earlier analysis of roughly 590 of the donors excluded sequences that lacked an unambiguous match to a single V gene segment. In an earlier analysis of approximately 560 of the donors, a V segment was called functional when productive rearrangements were above 56.7%, and segregating when the standard deviation between donors exceeded 5%. A statistical classification framework was built for diagnosing cytomegalovirus status from the catalog of TCR beta chain sequences. In a later analysis, V and J genes were assigned by comparing TCR nucleotide sequences against IMGT/GENE-DB human TR gene sequences. Using the TCRdist pipeline, a later analysis assigned CDR3 sequences along with most-parsimonious VDJ recombination scenarios. In a later analysis, each TCR beta chain was defined by its CDR3 amino acid sequence together with its V-gene family, and reads without a unique V-gene family were excluded. As a way to deal with suspected cross-contamination and a sequencing artifact, a later analysis dropped 500 to 700 nucleotide sequences that were highly shared and had low generation probability. In a later analysis, a clonal expansion index was calculated for each public chain from normalized within-repertoire ranks of inferred template counts. In a later analysis, generation probabilities were computed using a VDJ recombination model fitted to out-of-frame rearrangements, and the results were checked against IGoR. In a later analysis, TCR-TCR, TCR-HLA and TCR-CMV co-occurrence was scored with hypergeometric tests, and a repertoire-size bias correction was applied to TCR pairs. False discovery rates were estimated in a later analysis by permuting HLA or CMV assignments 20 times. In a later analysis, co-occurring TCRs were grouped with DBSCAN, and TCRdist sequence similarity was added when clustering was performed within HLA-allele-positive subsets. Repertoires with fewer than 30,000 or more than 120,000 public chains were left out of co-occurrence clustering, as were about 5 repertoires with anomalous nucleotide sharing. TCRdb re-hosts the immuneACCESS table, in-frame sequences only. Its copies lack some clones; in the studies checked, an unresolved V gene accounts for under half of them, and the cause for the rest is not known. V and J calls and clone size follow that table, whereas D and trimming were derived from the DNA. This sample comprises 140,000 or so clones, roughly 78% of them detected only once. Around 3% of the sample comes from the top ten.

The data belong to a study of cytomegalovirus exposure and HLA in healthy donors (dated by TCRdb to the late 2010s). Regarding the complete study: An earlier analysis of more than 550 of the donors reported under 300 Gb of sequence data and approximately 120 million unique TCR beta sequences obtained from around 170 million T cells. An early release covering more than 500 HLA-typed donors comprised roughly 300 gigabases of sequencing data and tens of millions of unique TCR sequences. Of the 398 genotyped donors, 65% to 90% fell in the genetic ancestry cluster associated with self-reported Caucasian donors. The study aimed to test whether signatures of past pathogen exposure could be identified by cataloging public T cell receptors. The study profiled the T cell repertoires of under 850 subjects by immunosequencing and related them to cytomegalovirus serostatus. In addition to the first cohort of around 670 subjects, a separate validation cohort of approximately 130 different subjects was used. The study combined high-throughput TCR immunosequencing, statistical association of individual TCRs with disease status, and machine learning to predict cytomegalovirus infection status. A later analysis re-examined previously published TCR beta repertoires from more than 600 donors and added high-resolution HLA genotyping to investigate patterns of TCR occurrence. Rather than using new phenotypic data, the later analysis identified candidate immune exposures from TCR beta sequences and from how often those sequences occurred across donors. To decide whether each TCR beta V gene segment behaved as functional or pseudogenic, an earlier analysis of fewer than 750 of the donors relied on high-throughput TCR beta sequencing. Alongside the repertoire data, information on donor age, sex, ethnicity and CMV serostatus was compiled. In a later genetic analysis, genome-wide SNP genotypes for 398 of the 666 donors were used, and that subset was treated as a discovery cohort. Every repertoire in the discovery cohort had been generated on one and the same sequencing platform. Both class I and class II loci were covered by HLA typing, at four-digit resolution. The number of donors typed differed by locus, with about 629-640 for A, B, C, DRB1 and DQB1, over 500 for DQA1, approximately 570 for DPA1, and approximately 470 for DPB1. A few DR-DQ haplotypes were treated as single units for association and clustering because of strong linkage in the cohort. On average, around 240,000 unique TCR beta nucleotide sequences were sequenced per donor among 398 genotyped donors of the cohort, with approximately 18% of those sequences being non-productive. The paper as a whole reports these results and caveats: Correlated functional status among segregating V segments might reflect linkage disequilibrium, but an unknown experimental factor could not be ruled out. Most CMV-associated TCR beta chains appeared to be HLA-restricted in a later analysis, and the HLA associations seemed to be driven largely by CMV exposure. In a later analysis, TCR association rates were found to vary across HLA loci, with the most associated TCRs seen for DRB1 alleles and the fewest for HLA-C alleles. In a later analysis, HLA-associated TCR beta chains were found to be more clonally expanded and to have lower generation probabilities than equally common non-associated chains. The only immune exposure information available for the cohort was CMV serostatus. This cohort had only TCR beta chains sequenced, and the lack of alpha or paired-chain data limited which features could be detected. When HLA alleles, especially DR and DQ, strongly co-occurred, attributing TCR associations to individual alleles was difficult. Compared with the roughly 720-donor mean, donors in an Asian-associated ancestry cluster had fewer N-insertions in productive TCRs, according to a later genetic analysis. An earlier analysis of approximately 530 of the donors showed that most TCR beta V segments appeared in productive rearrangements either about 87% or about 30% of the time, which broadly matched IMGT annotations. Across donors, most TCR sequences were observed very rarely, whereas some public TCRs were present in many individuals. The 87-base-pair reads could not distinguish some IMGT-functional V segments, including TRBV6-2 and TRBV6-3, so those segments were excluded. Sequencing depth was assumed to be roughly uniform across donors in the presence/absence analyses, though that assumption may not hold. The classifier was reported to diagnose cytomegalovirus status with high specificity and sensitivity in both the original and validation cohorts. Because HLA typing was missing for some donors at each locus, association tests included only the typed subset. A group of highly shared sequence variants was considered likely to be a technical artifact of the sequencing pipeline. In a later analysis, several top co-occurrence clusters were reported to appear linked to parvovirus B19, influenza, CMV and Epstein-Barr virus. In vitro tests confirmed that a few of the cytomegalovirus-associated TCR beta chains recognize cytomegalovirus antigens. A further reported finding was that TCR beta sequences accurately predicted the HLA-A and HLA-B alleles for most subjects in the first cohort. The authors suggested that the approach could potentially be generalized to other disease states and immunological phenotypes. An association between a missense DCLRE1C variant and V-gene and J-gene trimming of TCR beta chains was found in a later genetic analysis and replicated in an independent cohort. Because counts were too low, fewer than 20 rarely observed V segments, including chromosome 9 orphons, were excluded from the earlier analysis of 587 of the donors. A later analysis associated 15,000 to 20,000 TCR beta sequences with specific HLA alleles at a false discovery rate of 0.05. A total of roughly 160 TCR beta chains were listed by the study as associated with cytomegalovirus.

Sequences were obtained from PBMCs. This sequence uses TRBV27 and TRBJ2-2; perhaps TRBD1 is the D gene, with 5 bases matching. This clonotype was sampled from a female donor in good health and CMV-seronegative. The CDR3 region reads CASSPHPRAAGELFF. The nucleotide sequence reads as follows: TGTGCCAGCAGTCCCCACCCCAGGGCGGCGGGGGAGCTGTTTTTT.